What follows are 7 T cell receptor beta chains derived from one specimen sequenced in a study of T-cell reconstitution after alpha-beta-depleted transplantation in children. Unique molecular identifiers tagged the TCRbeta library. TCRdb fed the PCR reads into MiXCR, producing one record per CDR3 protein. Of around 490,000 distinct CDR3 sequences listed, about an eighth were seen once; the top ten hold about 15%. The material sequenced was PBMCs, mostly from graft donor cells, taken 180 days after TCRalphabeta/CD19-depleted stem cell transplant. The receptor source for this set is a female patient aged 2-10 years who had a stem cell transplant for aplastic anemia, so the T cells may come from the graft donor.

This chain links TRBV18 with TRBJ2-4, with D maybe TRBD2 (5 bases). V lost 3 bases and J 1 base, leaving 13 bases between the germline ends. The CDR3 has 16 residues. Germline V gene lookup returns CDR1 KGHSH and CDR2 LQKENI. The chain's CDR3 is CASSPAGIRAKNIQYF. The CDR3 DNA is TGTGCCAGCTCACCCGCCGGGATTCGGGCCAAAAACATTCAGTACTTC.

This clonotype was seen a handful of times. The V call is TRBV27, the J call TRBJ1-6; D is unresolved. Trimming pared 6 bases from V and 6 bases from J, leaving 12 bases between. The CDR3 consists of 14 residues. CDR1 and CDR2 from the germline V gene are MNHEY and SMNVEV (reference sequence). In nucleotides, the CDR3 is TGTGCCAGCAGCCCGATCTGGCTTAATTCACCCCTCCACTTT. Protein: CASSPIWLNSPLHF.

There are many counts of this clonotype. The chain uses TRBV28 and TRBJ1-5, with D maybe TRBD1 (5 bases). Trimming stripped 6 bases from V and 1 base from J, with 16 bases between. CDR1 and CDR2 from the germline V gene are MDHEN and SYDVKM. The length of the CDR3 is 16 residues. CDR3 nucleotides: TGTGCCAGCAGCCCCGGGGGTATGGGAAGCAATCAGCCCCAGCATTTT. This encodes CASSPGGMGSNQPQHF.

This clonotype came up many times. This chain links TRBV15 with TRBJ2-7; D not certain. This CDR3 has 13 residues. Germline V lookup: CDR1 LNHNV, CDR2 YYDKDF (reference sequence). V was clipped by 2 bases and J by 3 bases, with 8 bases between them. The chain's CDR3 is CATSRQSLYEQYF. The CDR3 nucleotides are TGTGCCACCAGCAGACAAAGCCTCTACGAGCAGTACTTC.

This chain connects TRBV9 to TRBJ2-2, with no clear D. The CDR3 runs to 18 residues. V lost 0 bases and J lost 1, with 16 bases in between. CDR1 is SGDLS, CDR2 YYNGEE, per germline. CDR3 amino acids: CASSVVHHRIENTGELFF. The CDR3 DNA reads TGTGCCAGCAGCGTAGTCCACCATAGAATAGAGAACACCGGGGAGCTGTTTTTT.

In this sample, this clonotype turned up many times. The chain uses TRBV29-1 and TRBJ2-2, with TRBD2 matching 7 bases. Germline loops: CDR1 SQVTM, CDR2 ANQGSEA. The CDR3 totals 15 residues. V lost 2 bases to trimming and J lost 0 bases; unmatched junction nucleotides: 3. The CDR3: CSVERRESNTGELFF. The DNA for the CDR3 is TGCAGCGTTGAAAGGCGGGAGTCGAACACCGGGGAGCTGTTTTTT.

The genes are TRBV7-9 and TRBJ1-5; no definite D call. Germline V gene data show CDR1 as SEHNR and CDR2 as FQNEAQ (reference sequence). V was shortened by 1 base and J by 9 bases, with 10 bases between the two germline ends. The CDR3 loop spans 13 amino acids. CDR3 nucleotide sequence: TGTGCCAGCAGCTTAGGGACGGCTCGGCCCCAGCATTTT. Translated, it gives CASSLGTARPQHF.